These 14 T cell receptor beta chains came from one sample sequenced in a study of cytomegalovirus exposure and HLA in healthy donors. Primers for the PCR totalled 60 Vbeta and 13 Jbeta. Assay used: immunoSEQ multiplex PCR; TCRdb lists only in-frame clones, some missing. Of around 200,000 clones in the sample, around 77% are singletons; the top ten hold over 1.5%. The specimen sequenced was PBMCs. These receptors were collected from a woman aged 18-29 years in good health and CMV-seronegative.

The V and J genes are TRBV6-1 and TRBJ2-7, with 13 bases matching TRBD2. Germline-derived CDR1 and CDR2 are MNHNS and SASEGT. This CDR3 region has 15 residues. The V segment lost 3 bases and the J segment 2 bases; nucleotides outside the gene matches: 1. The CDR3 region is CASSETSGGTYEQYF. In DNA form, the CDR3 reads TGTGCCAGCAGTGAGACTAGCGGGGGGACCTACGAGCAGTACTTC.

The V gene is TRBV25-1, the J gene TRBJ2-7; 7 bases map to TRBD1. CDR1 and CDR2 (germline): MGHDK, SYGVNS. V lost 4 bases to trimming and J lost 3 bases; unmatched junction nucleotides: 18. The CDR3 covers 18 residues. CDR3 nucleotides: TGTGCCAGCAGTGCCCTAACTAAACCGGGACAGTCTGGCTACGAGCAGTACTTC. Residues: CASSALTKPGQSGYEQYF.

The gene calls are TRBV6-5 and TRBJ1-1; tentative D call: TRBD1 (6 bases). This CDR3 is built from 14 residues. The germline V gene has CDR1 MNHEY and CDR2 SVGAGI. V was trimmed by 6 bases and J by 1 base, leaving 12 bases between them. In DNA form, the CDR3 reads TGTGCCAGCAGAATGACAGGACCGAACACTGAAGCTTTCTTT. Translation gives CASRMTGPNTEAFF.

The chain uses TRBV11-2 and TRBJ2-2; D is uncertain. The germline V gene encodes CDR1 SGHAT and CDR2 FQNNGV. The CDR3 covers 12 residues. The V end was cut by 2 bases, the J end by 6 bases, with 4 bases between. The chain's CDR3 is CASSLSAGELFF. The DNA for the CDR3 is TGTGCCAGCAGCTTATCTGCCGGGGAGCTGTTTTTT.

J is TRBJ1-5 and V is TRBV30; TRBD1 matches 8 bases. Unmatched junction bases numbered 4, after V lost 5 bases and J lost 4 bases. Germline-derived CDR1 and CDR2 are GTSNPN and SVGIG (reference sequence). This CDR3 has 13 residues. In DNA, the CDR3 is TGTGCCTGGGATACAGGGGGGAATCAGCCCCAGCATTTT. It yields the protein CAWDTGGNQPQHF.

In this sample, this clone turned up once. This chain uses TRBV19 with TRBJ1-5, with TRBD1 identical over 12 bases. Germline values: CDR1 LNHDA, CDR2 SQIVND (reference sequence). The CDR3 contains 17 residues. The junction had 11 bases not matched to a gene; V was cut back by 5 bases and J by 6 bases. In DNA form, the CDR3 reads TGTGCCAGTAGTCAGTTACCCGGGACAGGGGGCAGTCAGCCCCAGCATTTT. This encodes CASSQLPGTGGSQPQHF.

The DNA for the CDR3 is TGTGCCAGCAGCTTAAATGAGGGTTGGACTGAAGCTTTCTTT. It yields the protein CASSLNEGWTEAFF. The chain employs TRBV11-2 and TRBJ1-1; D is uncertain. Trimming took 2 bases from V and 5 from J, leaving 12 bases between them. The germline CDR1 and CDR2 sequences are SGHAT and FQNNGV. The length of the CDR3 is 14 residues.

The chain recombines TRBV19 with TRBJ2-5; 7 positions agree with TRBD2. Germline values: CDR1 LNHDA, CDR2 SQIVND (reference sequence). The CDR3 has 13 amino acids. V lost 5 bases, J lost 4 bases, and 4 bases stayed unmatched. The CDR3 coding sequence is TGTGCCAGTAGTTCGCCGGGGGGAGAGACCCAGTACTTC. Its translation is CASSSPGGETQYF.

The chain has TRBV5-4 and TRBJ2-1, with TRBD2 identical over 7 bases. The trim removed 3 bases at V and 7 bases at J, leaving 10 bases unmatched. This CDR3 is 15 amino acids long. Germline V CDR1 and CDR2: SGHNT, YYREEE (reference sequence). CDR3 coding DNA: TGTGCCAGCAGCTCTTCCGGACTAGTCGGGAATGAGCAGTTCTTC. It translates to CASSSSGLVGNEQFF.

The chain combines TRBV19 with TRBJ2-5; 13 nucleotides match TRBD2. Unmatched junction bases numbered 5, after V lost 6 bases and J lost 4 bases. The CDR3 is made up of 15 amino acids. Germline V gene sequence: CDR1 LNHDA, CDR2 SQIVND (reference sequence). CDR3 residues: CASSPGLAGIETQYF. The CDR3 DNA sequence: TGTGCCAGTAGCCCGGGACTAGCGGGAATAGAGACCCAGTACTTC.

The J gene is TRBJ2-5, the V gene TRBV4-1, with D perhaps TRBD2 (5 bases). Near its end, the DNA agrees better with TRBJ2-7, so the J call may be wrong. The CDR3 runs to 14 residues. CDR1 MGHRA and CDR2 YSYEKL come from the germline V gene. The CDR3 DNA reads TGCGCCAGCAGCCAGAGGGCCCTTGGCGGCGAGCAGTACTTC. Its translation is CASSQRALGGEQYF.

The chain combines TRBV6-1 with TRBJ1-5; perhaps TRBD1 as D (5 bases). CDR1 and CDR2 (germline): MNHNS, SASEGT. Trimming stripped 2 bases from V and 0 bases from J, with 17 bases between. The CDR3 has 18 residues. Here the CDR3 DNA reads TGTGCCAGCAGTGAAAGGAGGGCAGGGAGCTTTAGCAATCAGCCCCAGCATTTT. Protein: CASSERRAGSFSNQPQHF.

V is TRBV28 and J is TRBJ2-1; no reliable D call. Looked up from germline, CDR1 is MDHEN and CDR2 is SYDVKM. Trimming took off 4 bases at V and 7 bases at J, with 14 bases between the two ends. The CDR3 has 14 amino acids. For the CDR3, the DNA is TGTGCCAGCAGTTCCGACACGGTCCGAAATGAGCAGTTCTTC. Translating gives CASSSDTVRNEQFF.

The chain joins TRBV4-1 to TRBJ2-1; 7 bases match TRBD2. This CDR3 spans 15 amino acids. Trimming took 1 base from V and 3 from J; bases not matched to a gene: 3. Per germline, CDR1 MGHRA and CDR2 YSYEKL. The CDR3 nucleotides read TGCGCCAGCAGCCAAGGTGCGGGGGACTACAATGAGCAGTTCTTC. Translating it yields CASSQGAGDYNEQFF.